The TCR beta chain under discussion was sequenced for a study of T cell responses to AZD1222 COVID-19 vaccine. This clone was found once. From germline, CDR1 is SGHAT and CDR2 FQNNGV. V was clipped by 4 bases and J by 4 bases; unmatched bases: 6. The CDR3 runs 14 residues. The assay was immunoSEQ multiplex PCR, and TCRdb's table has in-frame clones only and misses some. The sample has 65,000 to 80,000 clones; around 82% are singletons. The specimen was peripheral blood, collected 28 days after the second AZD1222 dose. The gene calls are TRBV11-2 and TRBJ1-2, with TRBD1 matching over 7 bases. The clonotype originates from an adult who received the AZD1222 COVID-19 vaccine. CDR3 coding DNA: TGTGCCAGCAGCTCGTTCCGGGACAGCTATGGCTACACCTTC. Protein: CASSSFRDSYGYTF.